These T cell receptor beta chains were read from a single sample in a study of cytomegalovirus exposure and HLA in healthy donors. Using immunoSEQ multiplex PCR, the repertoire was profiled, and TCRdb retains in-frame clones only, with some absent. The sample lists about 130,000 clones, around two thirds seen once, with around 1.9% in the top ten. The sequenced sample was PBMCs. Receptors were obtained from a woman in her sixties in good health and CMV-seropositive. CDR3s include the opening cysteine and the closing phenylalanine or tryptophan. Each record gives: J gene, V gene, D gene, CDR3 DNA, CDR3 protein. A D gene is named only where the DNA matches it firmly.

TRBJ2-7,TRBV2,NA,TGTGCCAGCAGTGAAATCCAGGGGTACGAGCAGTACTTC,CASSEIQGYEQYF
TRBJ1-2,TRBV30,TRBD1,TGTGCCTGGAGTACGGGACAGGGGGTCGCTAACTATGGCTACACCTTC,CAWSTGQGVANYGYTF
TRBJ2-5,TRBV28,NA,TGTGCCAGCAGTAAAGGGGTTCCGGAGACCCAGTACTTC,CASSKGVPETQYF
TRBJ1-1,TRBV7-6,NA,TGTGCCAGCAGCTTGGAGGGAATCAACACTGAAGCTTTCTTT,CASSLEGINTEAFF
TRBJ2-7,TRBV15,NA,TGTGCCACCAGAGTAGGAGGACAGCTCGCCAGCTACGAGCAGTACTTC,CATRVGGQLASYEQYF
TRBJ1-1,TRBV5-1,TRBD1,TGCGCCAGCAGCTTGGTAGGGACAGGGAGGGAAGCTTTCTTT,CASSLVGTGREAFF
TRBJ2-5,TRBV25-1,TRBD2,TGTGCCAGCAGTGATAGCGGGAGTGGGCGGACCCAGTACTTC,CASSDSGSGRTQYF
TRBJ1-5,TRBV28,TRBD1,TGTGCCAGCAGGCGACAGGGGAATCAGCCCCAGCATTTT,CASRRQGNQPQHF
TRBJ2-7,TRBV4-1,NA,TGCGCCAGCAGCCAAGATGCGGGGTCTCCTAACGAGCAGTACTTC,CASSQDAGSPNEQYF
TRBJ2-7,TRBV9,NA,TGTGCCAGCAGCGTAGGTTTGGGCCCGCAGTACTTC,CASSVGLGPQYF
TRBJ1-1,TRBV6-5,TRBD1,TGTGCCAGCAGGGACAGGGGCGGTGTGGCTTTCTTT,CASRDRGGVAFF
TRBJ1-1,TRBV6-5,TRBD1,TGTGCCACCAGACAGGGAGGGAGCACTGAAGCTTTCTTT,CATRQGGSTEAFF
TRBJ2-4,TRBV5-4,NA,TGTGCCAGCAGCTTGGGCGCGGGTCTAGCCAAAAACATTCAGTACTTC,CASSLGAGLAKNIQYF
TRBJ2-3,TRBV7-3,TRBD2,TGTGCCAGCAGTGGACTAGCGGGCACAGATACGCAGTATTTT,CASSGLAGTDTQYF
TRBJ2-7,TRBV6-1,NA,TGTGCCAGCAGTGAAGCGGGGGGGCCCTACGAGCAGTACTTC,CASSEAGGPYEQYF
TRBJ2-3,TRBV11-3,TRBD2,TGTGCCAGCAGCCGACGGAGCGGGAAAACAGATACGCAGTATTTT,CASSRRSGKTDTQYF
TRBJ1-3,TRBV28,NA,TGTGCCAGCACCGGGGGGGTCGTACGAGGAAACACCATATATTTT,CASTGGVVRGNTIYF
TRBJ1-4,TRBV5-1,TRBD1,TGCGCCAGCAGCTTGTCAGGGACAGGGCGGGGAGGCGAAAAACTGTTTTTT,CASSLSGTGRGGEKLFF
TRBJ1-1,TRBV6-5,NA,TGTGCCAGCAGTTACTCAAACAGGGTGGACACTGAAGCTTTCTTT,CASSYSNRVDTEAFF
TRBJ2-5,TRBV5-1,NA,TGCGCCAGCAGCTTGAGCTCCAGGGGGGAAGAGACCCAGTACTTC,CASSLSSRGEETQYF